A single sample is the source of the 13 T cell receptor beta chains below, sequenced in a study of blood T cell repertoires in COVID-19. Measured with immunoSEQ multiplex PCR; TCRdb has only the in-frame clones, and not every one. The repertoire consists of about 62,000 clones, with roughly 72% occurring once and the leading ten covering about 6.4%. The source material was peripheral blood. These receptors all stem from a woman between 50 and 59 years old with active or convalescent COVID-19.

The chain recombines TRBV11-1 with TRBJ2-7; 8 nucleotides match TRBD1. The germline CDR1 and CDR2 sequences are SGHAT and FQDESV (reference sequence). The CDR3 is 14 amino acids. The V segment lost 5 bases and the J segment 1 base; nucleotides outside the gene matches: 4. The CDR3 region is CASSDTGGSYEQYF. Written as DNA, the CDR3 is TGTGCCAGCAGCGACACAGGGGGTTCCTACGAGCAGTACTTC.

The chain combines TRBV5-1 with TRBJ2-3; 14 nucleotides align to TRBD2. The CDR3 length is 16 residues. The germline CDR1 and CDR2 sequences are SGHRS and YFSETQ. The ends lost 5 bases at V and 4 bases at J; junction bases unmatched: 6. The CDR3 DNA reads as TGCGCCAGCAGGGCTGGGACTAGCGGGAGCGCAGATACGCAGTATTTT. Its translation is CASRAGTSGSADTQYF.

J is TRBJ1-1 and V is TRBV19; D not resolved. The V end was cut by 0 bases, the J end by 0 bases, with 8 bases between. CDR1 is LNHDA and CDR2 is SQIVND in the germline V gene (reference sequence). The CDR3 spans 15 residues. CDR3 in amino acids: CASSIDASLNTEAFF. For the CDR3, the DNA is TGTGCCAGTAGTATAGATGCGTCACTGAACACTGAAGCTTTCTTT.

V and J are TRBV2 and TRBJ1-2; TRBD1 might be the D (6 bases). Trimming removed 3 bases from V and 2 bases from J, with 13 bases in between. Germline V lookup: CDR1 SNHLY, CDR2 FYNNEI. This CDR3 spans 15 amino acids. CDR3 nucleotide sequence: TGTGCCAGCAGTGACCCCGGGCAGGGGAACTATGGCTACACCTTC. Its translation is CASSDPGQGNYGYTF.

This sequence joins TRBV28 and TRBJ2-1; 9 nucleotides agree with TRBD2. Trimming removed 5 bases from V and 8 bases from J; junction bases left unmatched: 4. This CDR3 has 13 residues. CDR1 is MDHEN and CDR2 is SYDVKM in the germline V gene. CDR3: CASSVAGADEQFF. The DNA for the CDR3 is TGTGCCAGCAGTGTAGCGGGAGCTGATGAGCAGTTCTTC.

A few counts support this clone. The chain uses TRBV10-1 and TRBJ2-2; TRBD1 agrees at 7 bases. V shed 6 bases, J shed 4 bases, and the junction held 17 bases outside the gene matches. The germline CDR1 and CDR2 sequences are WNHNN and SYGVQD (reference sequence). The CDR3 loop spans 18 amino acids. The CDR3 region is CASRQRKGGQGSTGELFF. Here the CDR3 DNA reads TGCGCCAGCAGACAAAGAAAAGGGGGCCAGGGAAGCACCGGGGAGCTGTTTTTT.

The CDR3 is CASSPKRSEALAFF. The CDR3 coding sequence is TGTGCCAGCTCACCAAAGCGGTCTGAGGCGCTGGCTTTCTTT. V and J are TRBV18 and TRBJ1-1; D gene ambiguous. CDR3 length equals 14 residues. Germline CDR1 is KGHSH and CDR2 is LQKENI. With 2 bases removed from V and 11 bases from J, the gap between germline ends came to 18 bases.

The rearrangement links TRBV19 to TRBJ1-5; TRBD1 is a possible D gene (6 bases). This CDR3 contains 16 residues. Germline V lookup: CDR1 LNHDA, CDR2 SQIVND (reference sequence). V was shortened by 1 base and J by 4 bases, with 14 bases between the two germline ends. The CDR3 protein is CASSIGRGGLNQPQHF. Here the CDR3 DNA reads TGTGCCAGTAGTATAGGGAGGGGGGGCCTTAATCAGCCCCAGCATTTT.

This clone showed up just a few times. The rearrangement joins TRBV7-2 to TRBJ2-7; 7 bases agree with TRBD1. CDR1 is SGHTA, CDR2 FQGNSA, per germline. The CDR3 extends over 15 amino acids. The J segment lost 7 bases and the V segment lost 5 bases, leaving 14 bases of the junction unmatched. In DNA form, the CDR3 reads TGTGCCAGCAGCACTCGGGACAGATCGTTAGGGGAGCAGTACTTC. Amino acids: CASSTRDRSLGEQYF.

The chain couples TRBV9 to TRBJ2-5, with a possible D match to TRBD2 (5 bases). Deletions cut 0 bases from V and 7 bases from J, with 13 bases between. CDR1 SGDLS and CDR2 YYNGEE come from the germline V gene. The CDR3 is 14 amino acids. Written as DNA, the CDR3 is TGTGCCAGCAGCGTAGTAGAAGCCGCGGGGACCCAGTACTTC. Encoded protein: CASSVVEAAGTQYF.

Here the CDR3 DNA reads TGTGCCAGCAGCGACCCACAGGGAAGGAATTCACCCCTCCACTTT. It is translated as CASSDPQGRNSPLHF. The chain joins TRBV7-9 to TRBJ1-6; D possibly corresponds to TRBD1 (6 bases). Trimming left V 5 bases short and J 7 bases short, with 15 bases between. Looked up from germline, CDR1 is SEHNR and CDR2 is FQNEAQ (reference sequence). The CDR3 sequence is 15 residues long.

This chain connects TRBV12-3 or TRBV12-4 to TRBJ2-6; D remains unclear. The CDR3 extends over 13 amino acids. V was trimmed by 4 bases and J by 3 bases, leaving 4 bases between them. This chain's CDR3 is CASSSFGANVLTF. DNA for the CDR3: TGTGCCAGCAGTTCCTTTGGGGCCAACGTCCTGACTTTC.

This clone was observed a few times. J is TRBJ1-1 and V is TRBV24-1; tentatively, D is TRBD1 (6 bases). The germline V and J ends were trimmed by 5 bases and 1 base, with 7 bases remaining between them. The germline CDR1 and CDR2 sequences are KGHDR and SFDVKD. The CDR3 extends over 13 amino acids. The CDR3 DNA reads as TGTGCCACCAGTGTACAGGGGAACACTGAAGCTTTCTTT. This encodes CATSVQGNTEAFF.